Each of the 12 T cell receptor beta chains below was sequenced from the same sample in a study of CD8 T cells in ankylosing spondylitis. Each CDR3 protein is one row after TCRdb ran MiXCR on the 5' RACE reads. The sample consists of about 240,000 distinct CDR3 sequences, roughly 8.6% of them appearing once. The sequenced sample consisted of blood, either unsorted or a sorted T cell fraction (not recorded which). These receptors all come from a male donor with ankylosing spondylitis or in good health (not recorded which).

This clonotype was recorded at least ten times. The chain recombines TRBV20-1 with TRBJ1-5, with a weak D call TRBD1 (5 bases). The CDR3 has 14 residues. The germline V gene has CDR1 DFQATT and CDR2 SNEGSKA (reference sequence). Deletions cut 6 bases from V and 0 bases from J, with 12 bases between. The CDR3 is CSAHPGGSNQPQHF. The CDR3 DNA reads TGCAGTGCCCACCCGGGGGGTAGCAATCAGCCCCAGCATTTT.

This clonotype has only a few counts. This rearrangement joins TRBV25-1 to TRBJ2-1; weak D call: TRBD1 (5 bases). The CDR3 is 12 amino acids. CDR1 and CDR2 (germline): MGHDK, SYGVNS. V lost 2 bases and J 15 bases, leaving 14 bases between the germline ends. The CDR3 reads CASSEGRRAVFF. For the CDR3, the DNA is TGTGCCAGCAGTGAAGGGCGCAGGGCCGTGTTCTTC.

This clonotype was seen a handful of times. This sequence joins TRBV7-8 and TRBJ1-2; the D is unclear. V shed 0 bases and J shed 4 bases, with 12 bases lying between them. The CDR3 sequence is 15 residues long. Germline assignment: CDR1 SGHVS and CDR2 FQNEAQ. CDR3 sequence reads: CASSLAGLGSYGYTF. The CDR3, as DNA: TGTGCCAGCAGCTTAGCGGGCCTTGGGAGCTATGGCTACACCTTC.

Many counts were recorded for this clonotype. The genes are TRBV7-2 and TRBJ1-3; D possibly corresponds to TRBD1 (5 bases). Germline V gene lookup returns CDR1 SGHTA and CDR2 FQGNSA. V shed 7 bases and J shed 4 bases, with 14 bases lying between them. The CDR3 sequence is 14 residues long. This CDR3 is CASTLDKKGNTIYF. The CDR3 DNA is TGTGCCAGCACCCTGGACAAGAAAGGAAACACCATATATTTT. The whole variable domain, remainder taken from reference TRBV7-2 and TRBJ1-3, is GAGVSQSPSNKVTEKGKDVELRCDPISGHTALYWYRQSLGQGLEFLIYFQGNSAPDKSGLPSDRFSAERTGGSVSTLTIQRTQQEDSAVYLCASTLDKKGNTIYFGEGSWLTVV.

This clonotype appeared many times. V usage is TRBV5-6 and J usage is TRBJ2-5, with TRBD2 matching over 10 bases. Germline CDR1 reads SGHDT; CDR2 reads YYEEEE. The CDR3 extends over 17 amino acids. V shed 0 bases, J shed 5 bases, and the junction held 10 bases outside the gene matches. The CDR3 protein is CASSLALGLAGAETQYF. In nucleotides, the CDR3 is TGTGCCAGCAGCTTGGCCTTGGGGCTAGCGGGGGCTGAGACCCAGTACTTC.

Many counts were recorded for this clonotype. The genes are TRBV7-8 and TRBJ2-1; 8 nucleotides line up with TRBD2. Germline V gene sequence: CDR1 SGHVS, CDR2 FQNEAQ. V was clipped by 6 bases and J by 0 bases; unmatched bases: 10. The CDR3 covers 17 residues. DNA for the CDR3: TGTGCCAGCAGTTTGGAGCGGGGGCAAAGCTCCTACAATGAGCAGTTCTTC. This codes for CASSLERGQSSYNEQFF.

V gene TRBV10-3 combines with J gene TRBJ1-4; D is unresolved. The V gene lost 2 bases and the J gene lost 5 bases, with 9 bases spanning the gap. Germline V gene lookup returns CDR1 ENHRY and CDR2 SYGVKD. The CDR3 is made up of 14 amino acids. This CDR3 is CAISESGENEKLFF. DNA for the CDR3: TGTGCCATCAGTGAGAGCGGGGAGAATGAAAAACTGTTTTTT.

At least ten counts were recorded for this clonotype. The rearrangement uses TRBV5-1 and TRBJ1-1; D ambiguous. The CDR3 has 14 residues. CDR1 is SGHRS, CDR2 YFSETQ, per germline. V was trimmed by 7 bases and J by 1 base, leaving 14 bases between them. The DNA of the CDR3 is TGCGCCAGCGAACTGGGGTCGCGGAACACTGAAGCTTTCTTT. Protein: CASELGSRNTEAFF. Full variable domain (rest looked up from reference TRBV5-1 and TRBJ1-1): KAGVTQTPRYLIKTRGQQVTLSCSPISGHRSVSWYQQTPGQGLQFLFEYFSETQRNKGNFPGRFSGRQFSNSRSEMNVSTLELGDSALYLCASELGSRNTEAFFGQGTRLTVV.

In its sample, this clonotype was seen many times. The chain carries TRBV6-5 and TRBJ1-2; TRBD1 might be the D (5 bases). The CDR3 length is 15 residues. Trimming stripped 4 bases from V and 8 bases from J, with 20 bases between. Germline-derived CDR1 and CDR2 are MNHEY and SVGAGI. The CDR3 protein is CASSSTFTGGPGYTF. Written as DNA, the CDR3 is TGTGCCAGCAGTTCTACTTTTACAGGAGGTCCCGGCTACACCTTC.

This clonotype occurred many times. The chain has TRBV3-1 and TRBJ1-3; D ambiguous. V gave up 1 base and J gave up 1 base, with 8 bases separating them. The CDR3 runs to 15 residues. Germline V lookup: CDR1 LGHDT, CDR2 YNNKEL (reference sequence). The CDR3 DNA is TGTGCCAGCAGCCAAGTGGGAGGGTCTGGAAACACCATATATTTT. Translating it yields CASSQVGGSGNTIYF.

This clonotype has at least ten counts. The chain couples TRBV7-9 to TRBJ2-5, with TRBD1 matching over 8 bases. V lost 5 bases and J lost 4; bases outside the gene matches: 9. The CDR3 loop spans 15 amino acids. Germline V gene sequence: CDR1 SEHNR, CDR2 FQNEAQ (reference sequence). This chain's CDR3 is CASSRTAGTGETQYF. As DNA, the CDR3 is TGTGCCAGCAGCCGAACCGCCGGGACAGGAGAGACCCAGTACTTC.

This clonotype was seen many times. The chain combines TRBV20-1 with TRBJ1-2; no firm D call. The V end was cut by 0 bases, the J end by 4 bases, with 9 bases between. CDR1 and CDR2 from the germline V gene are DFQATT and SNEGSKA (reference sequence). The CDR3 extends over 13 amino acids. Here the CDR3 DNA reads TGCAGTGCTAGAGATCCATCAGGCTATGGCTACACCTTC. This codes for CSARDPSGYGYTF.